This entry is about one T cell receptor (beta chain). Which antigen it targets is not known. Base qualities are not at hand, and no much larger clone is one base apart. Including the terminal cysteine and phenylalanine, the CDR3 comprises 15 residues. This entry keeps only the CDR3 DNA: 45 bases, framed from base 1. The germline V gene yields SGHDT for CDR1 and YYEEEE for CDR2. The germline V end is reduced by 3 bases and the J end by 1 base; junction bases left unmatched: 6. The sample originates from a study of CD8+CD57+ T cells in acquired aplastic anemia (dated by TCRdb to between 2017 and 2018). About the investigation overall: Extracted DNA from sorted CD4+ and CD8+ cells averaged 3.2 ug, ranging from about 0.17 to 27.4 ug. CD8+CD57+ expansion was defined as frequency above the mean frequency observed in healthy subjects.

The patients picked for sequencing were ones in whom flow cytometry had shown an expansion of CD8+CD57+ cells. All patients had severe acquired aplastic anemia diagnosed by International Study of Aplastic Anemia and Agranulocytosis and Camitta criteria. Patients had received no therapy at the time of blood sampling. In this study, sorted CD4+ and CD8+ T cells from the blood of healthy subjects and of severe aplastic anemia patients had their TCR repertoires deep-sequenced. Patients were enrolled under clinicaltrials.gov protocols 00001620, 01623167, 00001397, 00071045, 00081523 and 00961064 in the USA. Ficoll-Paque density gradient centrifugation was used to isolate peripheral blood mononuclear cells. CD4+ and CD8+ T cells were sorted by FACS or magnetic beads before DNA extraction. Points the paper makes about the study in general: About 30 CD8+ CDR3 sequences were found in both patients and controls but appeared to be highly expressed in patients and within the immunodominant clones of the patients. Patients and healthy controls showed no significant difference in CD8+ Simpson's diversity (P=0.060).

Genomic DNA was used as template for profiling of TCR beta VDJ combinations and CDR3 sequences. TCR repertoire sequencing was run on an Illumina HiSeq 2000. The paper's processing steps were these. Repertoire assessment relied on Simpson's diversity index, CDR3 size and DJ length profiles, and TRBV/TRBJ rearrangement plots. The most abundant DNA sequence in the deep sequencing data was taken as the immunodominant clone. CDR3 amino acid sequences were checked for sharing between subjects and were compared against published repertoires and the VDJdb database. TCRdb cleaned the public reads at Q25 with fastp, built clones with MiXCR and kept in-frame beta chains. A single entry per CDR3 protein holds the most common genes and DNA from its merged rows. TCRdb's processing, not the authors' own work, is the source of the V and J calls. The sample data list approximately 170,000 distinct CDR3 sequences, and less than 50% of these were observed just once. The ten top clones hold 3.2% of the sample.

The sequence derives from a human donor with aplastic anemia. The V and J genes are TRBV5-6 and TRBJ1-1, with TRBD1 matching 7 junction bases. Sequencing was performed on sorted CD4+, CD8+, or CD8+CD57+ T cells (not recorded which) from PBMCs. The CDR3 protein is CASSSYRGGNTEAFF. The DNA sequence reads TGTGCCAGCAGCTCGTACAGGGGTGGGAACACTGAAGCTTTCTTT.